The 5 T cell receptor beta chains below were found in one sample sequenced in a study of beta chain features in type 1 diabetes. Findings of the study overall: A moderate, significant TCRB CDR3 shortening appeared in type 1 diabetes across four CD4+ subsets.

Every bit of the isolated RNA underwent reverse transcription, so sequencing read expressed TCRB transcripts. The data were produced by immunoSEQ multiplex PCR, yet TCRdb's version contains in-frame clones alone and is incomplete. The repertoire holds 150,000 to 200,000 clones, around 63% seen once, with 0.08% to 0.095% in the top ten. No antigen has been assigned to these receptors. The sample consisted of naive CD4+ T cells from blood. These receptors all come from a man aged 30 to 39 with type 1 diabetes.

V is TRBV30 and J is TRBJ1-2, with 7 nucleotides matching TRBD1. The trim removed 2 bases at V and 4 bases at J, leaving 22 bases unmatched. The CDR3 covers 19 residues. Germline V CDR1 and CDR2: GTSNPN, SVGIG (reference sequence). The CDR3 loop is CAWSRTRDSVSANLYGYTF. As DNA, the CDR3 is TGTGCCTGGAGTAGAACCCGGGACAGCGTATCCGCCAATCTCTATGGCTACACCTTC. The full variable domain, with the rest looked up from reference TRBV30 and TRBJ1-2, is SQTIHQWPATLVQPVGSPLSLECTVEGTSNPNLYWYRQAAGRGLQLLFYSVGIGQISSEVPQNLSASRPQDRQFILSSKKLLLSDSGFYLCAWSRTRDSVSANLYGYTFGSGTRLTVV.

The genes are TRBV9 and TRBJ1-6; D call uncertain. With 4 bases removed from V and 10 bases from J, the gap between germline ends came to 12 bases. CDR3 length equals 13 residues. The germline gives CDR1 SGDLS, CDR2 YYNGEE. The CDR3: CASSTADRSPLHF. The CDR3, as DNA: TGTGCCAGCAGCACGGCCGACCGATCACCCCTCCACTTT. Variable domain in full (rest from reference TRBV9 and TRBJ1-6): DSGVTQTPKHLITATGQRVTLRCSPRSGDLSVYWYQQSLDQGLQFLIQYYNGEERAKGNILERFSAQQFPDLHSELNLSSLELGDSALYFCASSTADRSPLHFGNGTRLTVT.

The chain is built from TRBV30 and TRBJ1-6; D is undetermined. The V gene lost 2 bases and the J gene lost 2 bases, with 10 bases spanning the gap. The germline CDR1 and CDR2 sequences are GTSNPN and SVGIG (reference sequence). The CDR3 length is 15 residues. The CDR3 loop reads CAWSPETAYNSPLHF. The DNA of the CDR3 is TGTGCCTGGAGTCCCGAGACCGCCTATAATTCACCCCTCCACTTT.

The chain employs TRBV7-6 and TRBJ2-3; 12 bases match TRBD2. CDR3 length: 18 residues. Germline assignment: CDR1 SGHVS and CDR2 FNYEAQ. The trim removed 5 bases at V and 2 bases at J, leaving 11 bases unmatched. The CDR3 DNA reads TGTGCCAGCAGCCTATGGCCGACTAGCGGGGGCCACACAGATACGCAGTATTTT. It codes for CASSLWPTSGGHTDTQYF. The full variable domain, its missing parts supplied by reference TRBV7-6 and TRBJ2-3, is GAGVSQSPRYKVTKRGQDVALRCDPISGHVSLYWYRQALGQGPEFLTYFNYEAQQDKSGLPNDRFSAERPEGSISTLTIQRTEQRDSAMYRCASSLWPTSGGHTDTQYFGPGTRLTVL.

The rearrangement joins TRBV7-2 to TRBJ2-7, with D possibly called TRBD1 or TRBD2 (5 bases each). Deletions cut 5 bases from V and 3 bases from J, with 14 bases between. The CDR3 is 14 residues long. CDR1 and CDR2 (germline): SGHTA, FQGNSA. The CDR3 sequence: CASSVGTAVYEQYF. The CDR3 DNA reads TGTGCCAGCAGCGTCGGGACGGCAGTCTACGAGCAGTACTTC.